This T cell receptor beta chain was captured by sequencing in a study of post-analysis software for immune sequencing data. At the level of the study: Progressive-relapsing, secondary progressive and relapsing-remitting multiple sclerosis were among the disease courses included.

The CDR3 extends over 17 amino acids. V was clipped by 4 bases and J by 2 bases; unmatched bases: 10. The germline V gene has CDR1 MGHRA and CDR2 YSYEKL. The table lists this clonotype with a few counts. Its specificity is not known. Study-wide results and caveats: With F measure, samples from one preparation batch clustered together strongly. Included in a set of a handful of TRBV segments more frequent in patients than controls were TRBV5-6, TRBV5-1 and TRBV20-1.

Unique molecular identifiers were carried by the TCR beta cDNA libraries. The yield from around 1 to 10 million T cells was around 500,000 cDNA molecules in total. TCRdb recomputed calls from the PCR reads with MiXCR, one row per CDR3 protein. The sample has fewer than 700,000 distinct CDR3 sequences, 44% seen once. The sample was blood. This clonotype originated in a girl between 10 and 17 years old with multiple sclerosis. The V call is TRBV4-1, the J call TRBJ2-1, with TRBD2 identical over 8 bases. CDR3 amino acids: CASSRGLAGKTYNEQFF. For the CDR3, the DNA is TGCGCCAGCAGCCGTGGACTAGCAGGTAAAACCTACAATGAGCAGTTCTTC.